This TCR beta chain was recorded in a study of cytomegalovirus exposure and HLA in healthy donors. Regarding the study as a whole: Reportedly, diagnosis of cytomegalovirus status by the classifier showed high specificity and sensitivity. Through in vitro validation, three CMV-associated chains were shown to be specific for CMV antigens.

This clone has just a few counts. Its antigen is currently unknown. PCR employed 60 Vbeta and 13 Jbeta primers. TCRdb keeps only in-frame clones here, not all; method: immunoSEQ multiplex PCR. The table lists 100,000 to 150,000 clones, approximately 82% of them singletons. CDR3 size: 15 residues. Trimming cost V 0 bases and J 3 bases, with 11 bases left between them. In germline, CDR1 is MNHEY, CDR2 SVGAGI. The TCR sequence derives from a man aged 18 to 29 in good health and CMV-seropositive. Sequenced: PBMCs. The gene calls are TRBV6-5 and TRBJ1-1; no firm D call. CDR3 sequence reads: CASSYSPGSDTEAFF. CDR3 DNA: TGTGCCAGCAGTTACTCTCCGGGAAGCGACACTGAAGCTTTCTTT.